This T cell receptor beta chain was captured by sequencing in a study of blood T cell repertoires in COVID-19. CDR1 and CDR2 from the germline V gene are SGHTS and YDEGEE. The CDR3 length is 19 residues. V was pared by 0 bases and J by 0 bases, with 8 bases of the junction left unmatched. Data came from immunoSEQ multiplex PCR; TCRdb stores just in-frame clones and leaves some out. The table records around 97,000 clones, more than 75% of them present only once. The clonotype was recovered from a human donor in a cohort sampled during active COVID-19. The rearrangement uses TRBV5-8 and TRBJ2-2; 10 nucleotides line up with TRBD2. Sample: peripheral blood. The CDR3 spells CASSLAVVAGGANTGELFF. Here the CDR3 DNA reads TGTGCCAGCAGCTTGGCTGTGGTAGCGGGGGGCGCGAACACCGGGGAGCTGTTTTTT.